The present TCR beta chain was sequenced within a study of graft-versus-host responses after intestinal transplantation. For the study at large: Recipients had multivisceral, liver-intestinal, or isolated intestinal transplants. Tacrolimus plus steroids were given to all recipients for around three years, preceded by anti-thymocyte globulin induction.

Trimming removed 8 bases from V and 2 bases from J, with 4 bases in between. Germline CDR1 reads MNHEY; CDR2 reads SMNVEV (reference sequence). CDR3 length equals 10 residues. This clone was counted a single time. Its antigen is unknown. Method: immunoSEQ multiplex PCR; TCRdb's copy keeps in-frame clones and lacks some. The table shows about 150,000 clones, with nearly 95% occurring only once. Whole-study results and caveats: Marrow from the recipient contained GvH clones, some of which had appeared first in ileum or blood. Those patients showing graft-donor T cell macrochimerism displayed high graft-versus-host to host-versus-graft clonal ratios in allografts.

This specimen consisted of unstimulated CD4+ T cells sorted from spleen or lymph node cells, obtained before intestinal transplant. V usage is TRBV27 and J usage is TRBJ2-7; D is uncertain. This sequence was found in a human donor who received an intestinal transplant. CDR3 residues: CASGAYEQYF. In DNA form, the CDR3 reads TGTGCCAGCGGGGCCTACGAGCAGTACTTC.